The 20 T cell receptor beta chains in this list originate from one sample, sequenced in a study of vaccination and CD4 T cells after COVID-19. These TCRs are of unknown antigen specificity. Noted treatment: roughly ten-day PBMC culture with coronavirus spike peptide pools or control peptides (ViraFEST assay). The unexposed donor provided CD4+ T cells, which were taken before the COVID-19 pandemic (2011-2018). The assay that was used to sequence DNA from cultured CD4+ T cells was the Oncomine TCR Beta short-read assay. One entry per CDR3 protein, called by TCRdb with MiXCR from the PCR reads. The sample has several thousand distinct CDR3 sequences, about 53% seen once. The specimen was CD4+ T cells from blood, cultured in vitro. These receptors were obtained from a human donor in good health.

The chain employs TRBV20-1 and TRBJ2-7, with D maybe TRBD1 (6 bases). CDR3 length equals 13 residues. V lost 5 bases to trimming and J lost 2 bases, with 13 bases between them. Germline-derived CDR1 and CDR2 are DFQATT and SNEGSKA (reference sequence). CDR3 loop: CSADGDTTYEQYF. The CDR3 DNA follows: TGCAGTGCTGATGGGGACACTACCTACGAGCAGTACTTC.

This clonotype is large in the sample. The J gene is TRBJ2-7, the V gene TRBV7-2, with 9 bases that match TRBD1. After removal of 5 bases from V and 2 bases from J, the junction contained 10 bases not matched to a gene. The CDR3 loop spans 16 amino acids. CDR1 is SGHTA and CDR2 is FQGNSA in the germline V gene. Written as DNA, the CDR3 is TGTGCCAGCAGCCCCGGGACAGGGAATCCTGCCTACGAGCAGTACTTC. Protein: CASSPGTGNPAYEQYF.

This clonotype was found a few times. The chain employs TRBV6-5 and TRBJ2-7; TRBD1 matches 7 bases. The J segment lost 2 bases and the V segment lost 4 bases, leaving 11 bases of the junction unmatched. CDR1 and CDR2 (germline): MNHEY, SVGAGI. The CDR3 is made up of 16 amino acids. The CDR3 sequence is CASSLKPGQTPYEQYF. CDR3 in DNA: TGTGCCAGCAGTTTGAAGCCGGGACAGACACCCTACGAGCAGTACTTC.

This clonotype came up a few times. The V call is TRBV20-1, the J call TRBJ1-5; perhaps TRBD1 as D (5 bases). V dropped 6 bases and J dropped 0 bases, with 12 bases sitting between them. Germline CDR1 is DFQATT and CDR2 is SNEGSKA (reference sequence). This CDR3 comprises 14 residues. Here the CDR3 reads CSATTGDSNQPQHF. In nucleotides, the CDR3 is TGCAGTGCAACTACAGGAGATAGCAATCAGCCCCAGCATTTT.

V is TRBV20-1 and J is TRBJ1-2, with D possibly TRBD1 on 5 matching bases. The length of the CDR3 is 13 residues. Germline CDR1 reads DFQATT; CDR2 reads SNEGSKA (reference sequence). Deletions cut 6 bases from V and 5 bases from J, with 16 bases between. The CDR3 spells CSARAVRGYGYTF. CDR3 nucleotides: TGCAGTGCCAGGGCCGTGCGGGGATATGGCTACACCTTC.

This clonotype was seen a few times. CDR3 sequence reads: CASSQGFQPQHF. CDR3 DNA: TGTGCCAGCAGTCAGGGTTTTCAGCCCCAGCATTTT. The chain combines TRBV7-9 with TRBJ1-5, with D possibly matching TRBD1 (5 bases). V gave up 6 bases and J gave up 6 bases, with 9 bases separating them. This CDR3 comprises 12 residues. The V gene's germline CDR1 is SEHNR and CDR2 FQNEAQ (reference sequence).

In its sample, this clonotype was seen once. J is TRBJ1-6 and V is TRBV7-8, with D hard to call. Deletions cut 3 bases from V and 5 bases from J, with 8 bases between. The CDR3 runs 14 residues. Germline V gene lookup returns CDR1 SGHVS and CDR2 FQNEAQ. The CDR3 sequence: CASSFYENNSPLHF. CDR3 DNA sequence: TGTGCCAGCAGCTTTTATGAGAATAATTCACCCCTCCACTTT.

The chain employs TRBV5-6 and TRBJ1-2; 8 bases line up with TRBD1. The CDR3 length is 14 residues. Germline V CDR1 and CDR2: SGHDT, YYEEEE. V lost 4 bases and J lost 4; bases outside the gene matches: 6. CDR3 in amino acids: CASSRPTGAYGYTF. The CDR3 bases are TGTGCCAGCAGCCGACCGACAGGGGCCTATGGCTACACCTTC.

The chain carries TRBV29-1 and TRBJ1-2; 10 nucleotides line up with TRBD1. V lost 6 bases to trimming and J lost 5 bases; unmatched junction nucleotides: 3. This CDR3 has 12 residues. Germline lookup yields CDR1 SQVTM and CDR2 ANQGSEA. The CDR3 DNA reads TGCAGCGTCGGGGGACAGGGGTATGGCTACACCTTC. As protein: CSVGGQGYGYTF.

The gene calls are TRBV7-9 and TRBJ1-1; 7 nucleotides agree with TRBD1. This CDR3 comprises 15 residues. The germline V gene encodes CDR1 SEHNR and CDR2 FQNEAQ (reference sequence). Losses at the gene ends were 5 bases for V and 7 bases for J; bases not matched to a gene: 13. Here the CDR3 reads CASSQVGGGEIEAFF. CDR3 nucleotide sequence: TGTGCCAGCAGCCAAGTGGGAGGGGGCGAAATTGAAGCTTTCTTT.

This clonotype is large. The chain employs TRBV6-1 and TRBJ1-6; TRBD1 aligns across 7 bases. This CDR3 region has 14 residues. The germline gives CDR1 MNHNS, CDR2 SASEGT. V lost 6 bases to trimming and J lost 7 bases; unmatched junction nucleotides: 6. DNA of the CDR3: TGTGCCAGCAGCCGACAGGGCCACAATTCACCCCTCCACTTT. Translating gives CASSRQGHNSPLHF.

This clonotype appeared a few times. The rearrangement joins TRBV6-5 to TRBJ1-3; unclear D gene. Trimming cost V 0 bases and J 0 bases, with 15 bases left between them. Germline assignment: CDR1 MNHEY and CDR2 SVGAGI. This CDR3 has 18 amino acids. The CDR3 sequence: CASSYSRPWSPSGNTIYF. The CDR3 nucleotides are TGTGCCAGCAGTTACTCGAGGCCTTGGAGCCCCTCTGGAAACACCATATATTTT.

The gene calls are TRBV7-2 and TRBJ2-3; unclear D gene. CDR3 length equals 14 residues. Germline CDR1 and CDR2: SGHTA and FQGNSA. Trimming left V 10 bases short and J 0 bases short, with 14 bases between. The CDR3 spells CATRVAASTDTQYF. The CDR3 DNA sequence: TGTGCCACCCGCGTGGCGGCCAGCACAGATACGCAGTATTTT.

The table lists this clonotype with a few counts. The chain recombines TRBV20-1 with TRBJ2-5, with D possibly TRBD1 on 7 matching bases. Germline lookup yields CDR1 DFQATT and CDR2 SNEGSKA (reference sequence). V lost 5 bases and J lost 5, with 12 bases in between. The length of the CDR3 is 12 residues. Written as DNA, the CDR3 is TGCAGTGCTGCAGGGGGAGGCGAGACCCAGTACTTC. The encoded protein is CSAAGGGETQYF.

This chain links TRBV7-9 with TRBJ1-2; D is uncertain. Germline V CDR1 and CDR2: SEHNR, FQNEAQ (reference sequence). The CDR3 is 13 residues long. V lost 3 bases to trimming and J lost 8 bases, with 13 bases between them. CDR3 bases: TGTGCCAGCAGCTTGGGAGTTGGAGTGGGCTACACCTTC. Translated: CASSLGVGVGYTF. The full variable domain, rest sourced from reference TRBV7-9 and TRBJ1-2, is DTGVSQNPRHKITKRGQNVTFRCDPISEHNRLYWYRQTLGQGPEFLTYFQNEAQLEKSRLLSDRFSAERPKGSFSTLEIQRTEQGDSAMYLCASSLGVGVGYTFGSGTRLTVV.

V usage is TRBV10-3 and J usage is TRBJ2-2; TRBD1 or TRBD2 may be the D gene (5 bases each). The CDR3 runs to 14 residues. Germline CDR1 reads ENHRY; CDR2 reads SYGVKD. V lost 4 bases and J lost 1, with 7 bases in between. The CDR3 DNA follows: TGTGCCATCAGTGGGGGGATGAACACCGGGGAGCTGTTTTTT. This translates into CAISGGMNTGELFF.

This clonotype was seen once. V gene TRBV27 combines with J gene TRBJ1-6; a possible D gene is TRBD1 (6 bases). Trimming cost V 5 bases and J 6 bases, with 14 bases left between them. The length of the CDR3 is 15 residues. CDR1 MNHEY and CDR2 SMNVEV come from the germline V gene (reference sequence). The CDR3 spells CASSPGGQFNSPLHF. As DNA, the CDR3 is TGTGCCAGCAGTCCCGGAGGACAGTTTAATTCACCCCTCCACTTT.

Concerning this clonotype itself: One end of the junction does not line up with germline, which may come from a read error. The J gene is TRBJ2-3, the V gene TRBV2; the D gene is possibly TRBD2 (5 bases). Germline V CDR1 and CDR2: SNHLY, FYNNEI. The CDR3 contains 15 residues. This chain's CDR3 is CATSDAGLSTDTQYF. The CDR3 DNA sequence: TGTGCCACCAGTGACGCGGGCTTGAGCACAGATACGCAGTATTTT. Supplemented by reference TRBV2 and TRBJ2-3, the full variable domain reads EPEVTQTPSHQVTQMGQEVILRCVPISNHLYFYWYRQILGQKVEFLVSFYNNEISEKSEIFDDQFSVERPDGSNFTLKIRSTKLEDSAMYFCATSDAGLSTDTQYFGPGTRLTVL.

This chain uses TRBV19 with TRBJ1-5; 9 nucleotides line up with TRBD1. CDR3 size: 17 residues. The trim removed 5 bases at V and 6 bases at J, leaving 14 bases unmatched. CDR1 is LNHDA, CDR2 SQIVND, per germline (reference sequence). CDR3: CASSPLALRDRAQPQHF. The CDR3, as DNA: TGTGCCAGTAGTCCCTTGGCTTTACGGGACAGGGCTCAGCCCCAGCATTTT.

The CDR3 sequence: CASSWAADSPLHF. CDR3 nucleotides: TGTGCCAGCAGCTGGGCAGCTGATTCACCCCTCCACTTT. This chain connects TRBV5-4 to TRBJ1-6, with no clear D. The germline V and J ends were trimmed by 3 bases and 8 bases, with 9 bases remaining between them. The germline V gene has CDR1 SGHNT and CDR2 YYREEE (reference sequence). The CDR3 has 13 amino acids. Using reference TRBV5-4 and TRBJ1-6 for the parts outside the CDR3, the full variable domain is ETGVTQSPTHLIKTRGQQVTLRCSSQSGHNTVSWYQQALGQGPQFIFQYYREEENGRGNFPPRFSGLQFPNYSSELNVNALELDDSALYLCASSWAADSPLHFGNGTRLTVT.